A selection of T cell receptor beta chains follows, all from one sample in a study of T cells in Graves' hyperthyroidism and ophthalmopathy. MiXCR was run by TCRdb on the multiplex PCR reads, yielding one entry per CDR3 protein. The table shows approximately 590,000 distinct CDR3 sequences, with around 45% occurring only once. The sample comprised peripheral blood or thyroid tissue (not recorded which). These receptors were taken from a woman aged 18-30 years with Graves' hyperthyroidism. The CDR3 runs from the conserved cysteine through the conserved F or W. The D gene is left open where the match is weak. The size entry is marked missing in some rows and otherwise reads once, few, many or a size class.

size: -
V: TRBV20-1
J: TRBJ1-4
D: -
DNA: TGCAGTGCTAGTGGGGGGGGGGCTAATGAAAAACTGTTTTTT
CDR3: CSASGGGANEKLFF

size: many
V: TRBV2
J: TRBJ2-7
D: -
DNA: TGTGCCAGCAGTGAAGTCCTAACCCACTTC
CDR3: CASSEVLTHF

size: -
V: TRBV6-5
J: TRBJ1-2
D: TRBD1
DNA: TGTGCCAGCAGTCCTAGGGGGACAGTAAATGGCTACACCTTC
CDR3: CASSPRGTVNGYTF

size: many
V: TRBV7-9
J: TRBJ1-5
D: TRBD1
DNA: TGTGCCAGCAGCTTAGGAGGGGGGACAGGTCGTCAGCCCCAGCATTTT
CDR3: CASSLGGGTGRQPQHF

size: few
V: TRBV2
J: TRBJ2-7
D: -
DNA: TGTGCCAGCAAAAGGGGTGGCGGGATGGGCTACGAGCAGTACTTC
CDR3: CASKRGGGMGYEQYF

size: -
V: TRBV7-9
J: TRBJ2-7
D: -
DNA: TGTGCCAGCAGCTTAGCGAGTGGAGACTACGAGCAGTGCTTC
CDR3: CASSLASGDYEQCF

size: -
V: TRBV19
J: TRBJ1-1
D: -
DNA: TGTACCAGTAGGCGAGGGGGACACACTGAAGCTTTCTTT
CDR3: CTSRRGGHTEAFF

size: few
V: TRBV2
J: TRBJ1-2
D: TRBD1
DNA: TGTGCCAGCACCTACGGGACAGGTTCTCTCTATGGCTACACCTTC
CDR3: CASTYGTGSLYGYTF

size: few
V: TRBV24-1
J: TRBJ2-2
D: -
DNA: TGTGCCACCAGTGGACCTACGGCCCCGAACACCGGGGAGCTGTTTTTT
CDR3: CATSGPTAPNTGELFF

size: -
V: TRBV19
J: TRBJ1-5
D: -
DNA: TGTGCCAGCGGGTGGGGCGGGCAGCCCCAGCATTTT
CDR3: CASGWGGQPQHF

size: many
V: TRBV7-9
J: TRBJ1-6
D: -
DNA: TGTGCCAGCAGCTCGATTTCACCCCTCCACTTT
CDR3: CASSSISPLHF

size: -
V: TRBV7-9
J: TRBJ1-4
D: -
DNA: TGTGCCAGCAGCTTGGTCCTCGGGACGAGGAATGAAAAACTGTTTTTT
CDR3: CASSLVLGTRNEKLFF

size: -
V: TRBV29-1
J: TRBJ1-4
D: -
DNA: TGCAGCTTACCGGGCGGAGATGAAAAACTGTTTTTT
CDR3: CSLPGGDEKLFF

size: -
V: TRBV29-1
J: TRBJ1-1
D: -
DNA: TGCAGCGTTGAGGCAGGCGGGAGAAGGGAAGCTTTCTTT
CDR3: CSVEAGGRREAFF

size: -
V: TRBV5-1
J: TRBJ2-7
D: -
DNA: TGCGCCAGCAGCTCAAGGGCTCCAGAGGGACCCTACGAGCAGTACTTC
CDR3: CASSSRAPEGPYEQYF

size: many
V: TRBV15
J: TRBJ1-1
D: TRBD1
DNA: TGTGCCACCAGCAGAGTAAACAGGGGTCGGTACACTGAAGCTTTCTTT
CDR3: CATSRVNRGRYTEAFF

size: -
V: TRBV5-1
J: TRBJ2-2
D: -
DNA: TGCGCCAGCAGCTCAAAGACCTCTACCCCCGGGGAGCTGTTTTTT
CDR3: CASSSKTSTPGELFF

size: many
V: TRBV2
J: TRBJ1-2
D: TRBD1
DNA: TGTGCCAGCAAGATGACAGGGCGGCGCTACACCTTC
CDR3: CASKMTGRRYTF

size: -
V: TRBV7-2
J: TRBJ1-2
D: -
DNA: TGTGCCAGCAGCTTTTCGGCGGGAGGGCAGGGCTATGGCTACACCTTC
CDR3: CASSFSAGGQGYGYTF

size: -
V: TRBV10-3
J: TRBJ2-6
D: -
DNA: TGTGCCAGCAGTTACTCGAAACAGCTCTCTGGGGCCAACGTCCTGACTTTC
CDR3: CASSYSKQLSGANVLTF

size: -
V: TRBV25-1
J: TRBJ2-7
D: -
DNA: TGTGCCAGCAGTGATCTACGGTCTGACGAGCAGTACTTC
CDR3: CASSDLRSDEQYF

size: -
V: TRBV5-1
J: TRBJ2-5
D: TRBD2
DNA: TGCGCCAGCAGCTTATATGCGGGAGTTGGTTCGGAGACCCAGTACTTC
CDR3: CASSLYAGVGSETQYF

size: many
V: TRBV5-1
J: TRBJ1-4
D: -
DNA: TGCGCCAGCAGCTTAAACTTGGGCGAAAAACTGTTTTTT
CDR3: CASSLNLGEKLFF

size: -
V: TRBV7-9
J: TRBJ2-5
D: TRBD2
DNA: TGTGCCACCGACGAGGGACTAGCGGGAGAAGAGACCCAGTACTTC
CDR3: CATDEGLAGEETQYF

size: few
V: TRBV5-1
J: TRBJ2-7
D: TRBD1
DNA: TGCGCCAGCAGCTCGGACAGGGACGACGAGCAGTACTTC
CDR3: CASSSDRDDEQYF

size: -
V: TRBV6-5
J: TRBJ2-5
D: -
DNA: TGTGCCAGCAGTTACTCGAATCGGCAAGGCGGAGAGACCCAGTACTTC
CDR3: CASSYSNRQGGETQYF

size: -
V: TRBV15
J: TRBJ1-6
D: TRBD1
DNA: TGTGCCACCAGTGATGGACAGGGGAGACGGTCACCCCTCCACTTT
CDR3: CATSDGQGRRSPLHF

size: few
V: TRBV7-3
J: TRBJ2-7
D: -
DNA: TGCGCCAGCAGCCAAGATTTACGCTTCGAGCAGTACTTC
CDR3: CASSQDLRFEQYF

size: -
V: TRBV7-8
J: TRBJ2-2
D: TRBD2
DNA: TGTGCCAGCAGCTTACGGGGACTAGTATTACACGGCTCCGGGGAGCTGTTTTTT
CDR3: CASSLRGLVLHGSGELFF

size: few
V: TRBV9
J: TRBJ2-7
D: -
DNA: TGTGCCAGCAGCGTAGGTCCGAGCGTCGGGGAGCAGTACTTC
CDR3: CASSVGPSVGEQYF

size: -
V: TRBV10-3
J: TRBJ1-3
D: -
DNA: TGTGCCAGCAGTTACGGGCCAAAGATGAAGACAGATGGAAACACCATATATTTT
CDR3: CASSYGPKMKTDGNTIYF

size: few
V: TRBV2
J: TRBJ2-5
D: -
DNA: TGTGCCAGCCTGGACAGAAAGCAAGAGACCCAGTACTTC
CDR3: CASLDRKQETQYF

size: -
V: TRBV9
J: TRBJ1-3
D: -
DNA: TGTGCCAGCAGACTGCAGGGTCATGGAAGCACCATATATTTT
CDR3: CASRLQGHGSTIYF

size: -
V: TRBV7-2
J: TRBJ2-7
D: -
DNA: TGTGCCAGCAGCGTCGGGACTTCAACCTACGAGCAGTACTTC
CDR3: CASSVGTSTYEQYF

size: -
V: TRBV7-9
J: TRBJ2-5
D: -
DNA: TGTGCCAGCAGCTTAGCGGGATTGTCGGTGTCGGAGACCCAGTACTTC
CDR3: CASSLAGLSVSETQYF

size: once
V: TRBV7-6
J: TRBJ2-7
D: -
DNA: TGTGCCAGCAGCTCTTACCCGGACCACGAGCAGTACTTC
CDR3: CASSSYPDHEQYF

size: -
V: TRBV9
J: TRBJ2-5
D: -
DNA: TGTGCCAGCAGCTTAAGTCCCCGGACAGATCAAGAGACCCAGTACTTC
CDR3: CASSLSPRTDQETQYF

size: few
V: TRBV6-5
J: TRBJ2-7
D: -
DNA: TGTGCCAGCAGTTATTGGAACGAGCAGTACTTC
CDR3: CASSYWNEQYF

size: few
V: TRBV2
J: TRBJ1-5
D: -
DNA: TGTGCCAGCAGTGCTCCCCCGCAGGGAAGTCAGCCCCAGCATTTT
CDR3: CASSAPPQGSQPQHF

size: -
V: TRBV7-9
J: TRBJ2-5
D: -
DNA: TGTGCCAGCAGCATCCGGGCGGCGGGCCAAGAGACCCAGTACTTC
CDR3: CASSIRAAGQETQYF

size: -
V: TRBV12-3/TRBV12-4
J: TRBJ1-2
D: -
DNA: TGTGCCAGCAGTTTAACGGCGGCAGGGTGGATCTATGGCTACACCTTC
CDR3: CASSLTAAGWIYGYTF

size: -
V: TRBV7-9
J: TRBJ1-1
D: -
DNA: TGTGCCAGCAGGCAGACAATGGACACTGAAGCTTTCTTT
CDR3: CASRQTMDTEAFF